These 20 T cell receptor beta chains were all obtained from the same sample, sequenced in a study of read filtering for tumor transcriptome and immune sequencing. The library was built from 400 ng RNA with molecular barcoded adaptors for alpha/delta and beta/gamma chains. TCRdb reprocessed the reads via MiXCR and lists one record per CDR3 protein. Here the sample spans approximately 57,000 distinct CDR3 sequences, over 9% being singletons. The sample taken for sequencing was a population of CD138-negative cells sorted from bone marrow. The receptors stem from a donor at least 40 years old with multiple myeloma.

This clonotype was recorded at least ten times. The chain uses TRBV4-2 and TRBJ2-7; D call uncertain. The germline V gene has CDR1 LGHNA and CDR2 YNFKEQ. Trimming cost V 0 bases and J 0 bases, with 9 bases left between them. The CDR3 totals 15 residues. Here the CDR3 reads CASSQDVNFSYEQYF. CDR3 nucleotide sequence: TGTGCCAGCAGCCAAGACGTCAACTTCTCCTACGAGCAGTACTTC.

The genes are TRBV7-2 and TRBJ1-1; TRBD1 agrees at 8 bases. CDR1 and CDR2 (germline): SGHTA, FQGNSA. Trimming at V came to 8 bases and at J to 1 base, leaving 6 bases not matched to a gene. The CDR3 is made up of 14 amino acids. CDR3 protein: CASGRTGRNTEAFF. The CDR3 coding sequence is TGTGCCAGCGGCCGGACAGGGCGGAACACTGAAGCTTTCTTT.

With respect to this clonotype: A far larger clone is one base from this, pointing to a likely read error. The chain combines TRBV11-3 with TRBJ2-1; D is undetermined. The CDR3 has 13 residues. Germline CDR1 and CDR2: SGHNT and YENEEA. CDR3 loop: CASSLTPQRKKDF. CDR3 DNA sequence: TGTGCCAGCAGCTTAACACCCCAGCGAAAGAAGGACTTC.

This clonotype has only a few counts. The genes are TRBV3-1 and TRBJ1-2, with 9 bases fitting TRBD1. The ends lost 4 bases at V and 7 bases at J; junction bases unmatched: 10. CDR3 size: 15 residues. Germline V gives CDR1 LGHDT, CDR2 YNNKEL (reference sequence). DNA of the CDR3: TGTGCCAGCAGCCGACAGGACAGGGGAATGTTTGGCTACACCTTC. This encodes CASSRQDRGMFGYTF.

There are many counts of this clonotype. The chain employs TRBV29-1 and TRBJ1-1; D not certain. Germline values: CDR1 SQVTM, CDR2 ANQGSEA. Trimming cost V 3 bases and J 1 base, with 3 bases left between them. There are 11 residues in the CDR3. The CDR3, as DNA: TGCAGCGTTGATAGGAACACTGAAGCTTTCTTT. Its translation: CSVDRNTEAFF.

This clonotype was recorded at least ten times. The chain recombines TRBV29-1 with TRBJ1-2; D is uncertain. Germline V gives CDR1 SQVTM, CDR2 ANQGSEA. There are 12 residues in the CDR3. V was trimmed by 2 bases and J by 2 bases, leaving 6 bases between them. CDR3 loop: CSVETGNYGYTF. The CDR3 bases are TGCAGCGTTGAAACGGGAAACTATGGCTACACCTTC.

This clonotype was seen at least ten times. The chain combines TRBV12-3 or TRBV12-4 with TRBJ2-4; TRBD1 or TRBD2 may be the D gene (5 bases each). V lost 6 bases to trimming and J lost 4 bases, with 13 bases between them. The CDR3 totals 14 residues. This chain's CDR3 is CASRVRGLKNIQYF. The CDR3 DNA follows: TGTGCCAGCAGGGTGAGGGGATTAAAAAACATTCAGTACTTC.

In its sample, this clonotype was seen many times. The chain joins TRBV7-8 to TRBJ2-1; D gene ambiguous. V was trimmed by 2 bases and J by 4 bases, leaving 12 bases between them. From germline, CDR1 is SGHVS and CDR2 FQNEAQ. The CDR3 loop spans 15 amino acids. The chain's CDR3 is CASSLRLRRYNEQFF. As DNA, the CDR3 is TGTGCCAGCAGCTTACGCCTAAGACGGTACAATGAGCAGTTCTTC.

Ten or more counts support this clonotype. The chain carries TRBV3-1 and TRBJ2-7; D is ambiguous. The CDR3 consists of 13 residues. V shed 0 bases and J shed 3 bases, with 6 bases lying between them. The germline V gene has CDR1 LGHDT and CDR2 YNNKEL (reference sequence). CDR3 protein: CASSQDRSYEQYF. In nucleotides, the CDR3 is TGTGCCAGCAGCCAAGATAGAAGCTACGAGCAGTACTTC.

The sample holds many counts of this clonotype. The chain joins TRBV12-3 or TRBV12-4 to TRBJ1-1; 9 bases agree with TRBD1. V shed 7 bases, J shed 4 bases, and the junction held 13 bases outside the gene matches. The CDR3 sequence is 16 residues long. The CDR3 DNA follows: TGTGCCAGCACCCCGGGACAGGGTAAAGGGTCCACTGAAGCTTTCTTT. It is translated as CASTPGQGKGSTEAFF.

In this sample, this clonotype turned up many times. The chain links TRBV12-3 or TRBV12-4 to TRBJ2-7, with 7 nucleotides matching TRBD1. Germline trimming cut 6 bases from V and 0 bases from J; bases unmatched to any gene: 5. This CDR3 comprises 14 residues. The CDR3 bases are TGTGCCAGCAGCCCTTGGGACAGCTCCTACGAGCAGTACTTC. It yields the protein CASSPWDSSYEQYF.

Notes on this clonotype: This sequence may be a read error, since a much larger clone differs from it by one base. The gene calls are TRBV5-1 and TRBJ2-5; weak D call: TRBD1 (5 bases). This CDR3 region has 11 residues. CDR1 and CDR2 from the germline V gene are SGHRS and YFSETQ. CDR3 in DNA: TGTGCCAGCAGCAGGGTGGGCCCTTGGTACTTC. It encodes CASSRVGPWYF.

A word on this clonotype: This may come from a read error, since a much larger clone is one base off. The rearrangement uses TRBV7-8 and TRBJ2-2; D remains ambiguous. The V gene's germline CDR1 is SGHVS and CDR2 FQNEAQ. The V end lost 6 bases, the J end lost 2 bases, and 10 bases lay between the germline ends. This CDR3 contains 14 residues. CDR3 sequence (DNA): TGTGCCAGCAGATTATTCGTAAACACCGGGGAGCTGTTTTTT. This translates into CASRLFVNTGELFF.

This clonotype was seen many times. The V and J genes are TRBV7-2 and TRBJ1-4; perhaps TRBD1 as D (5 bases). The CDR3 runs 15 residues. V lost 4 bases and J 5 bases, leaving 14 bases between the germline ends. Germline-derived CDR1 and CDR2 are SGHTA and FQGNSA. For the CDR3, the DNA is TGTGCCAGCAGCTCCCAGGGTCTAACCAATGAAAAACTGTTTTTT. As protein: CASSSQGLTNEKLFF.

Ten or more counts support this clonotype. This chain's CDR3 is CATSRDEGQGYEQYF. The CDR3 DNA sequence: TGTGCCACCAGCAGAGATGAGGGACAGGGTTACGAGCAGTACTTC. The rearrangement links TRBV15 to TRBJ2-7; TRBD1 agrees at 9 bases. Germline V gives CDR1 LNHNV, CDR2 YYDKDF (reference sequence). The ends lost 0 bases at V and 4 bases at J; junction bases unmatched: 4. CDR3 length: 15 residues.

This clonotype showed up many times. The chain recombines TRBV7-9 with TRBJ2-7; 10 bases match TRBD1. The CDR3 sequence is 15 residues long. Germline values: CDR1 SEHNR, CDR2 FQNEAQ (reference sequence). V shed 5 bases and J 1 base; nucleotides not matched to a gene: 5. CDR3 nucleotides: TGTGCCAGCAGCCCCAGACAGGGGGCATCCTACGAGCAGTACTTC. Protein product: CASSPRQGASYEQYF.

This clonotype was picked up many times. The chain is built from TRBV29-1 and TRBJ2-6, with D hard to call. The CDR3 is 14 amino acids. The germline V gene encodes CDR1 SQVTM and CDR2 ANQGSEA. V was clipped by 5 bases and J by 0 bases, with 8 bases between them. CDR3 DNA: TGCAGCGTTACCCTAGACTCTGGGGCCAACGTCCTGACTTTC. Translation: CSVTLDSGANVLTF. The whole variable domain, filled in from reference TRBV29-1 and TRBJ2-6, reads SAVISQKPSRDICQRGTSLTIQCQVDSQVTMMFWYRQQPGQSLTLIATANQGSEATYESGFVIDKFPISRPNLTFSTLTVSNMSPEDSSIYLCSVTLDSGANVLTFGAGSRLTVL.

This clonotype was detected a few times. This chain joins TRBV6-6 and TRBJ1-5, with TRBD1 as a possible D gene (5 bases). Per the germline V gene, CDR1 is MNHNY and CDR2 is SVGAGI (reference sequence). V was shortened by 4 bases and J by 2 bases, with 12 bases between the two germline ends. This CDR3 contains 15 residues. The CDR3 coding sequence is TGTGCCAGCAGTTCAATTGGGGGGGGCAATCAGCCCCAGCATTTT. Residues: CASSSIGGGNQPQHF.

A note on this clonotype: This could be a read error, since a much larger clone is one nucleotide away. The chain recombines TRBV6-2 or TRBV6-3 with TRBJ1-5; maybe TRBD1 (6 bases). This CDR3 contains 16 residues. Per germline, CDR1 MNHEY and CDR2 SVGEGT. CDR3 in DNA: TGTGTCAGCAGTTACTCTTTGGCAGGGGTGATCGTGCCCCAGCATTTT. Translating it yields CVSSYSLAGVIVPQHF.

V and J are TRBV24-1 and TRBJ2-2; D unclear. The CDR3 sequence is 16 residues long. In germline, CDR1 is KGHDR, CDR2 SFDVKD. With 3 bases removed from V and 1 base from J, the gap between germline ends came to 11 bases. The CDR3 DNA sequence: TGTGCCACCAGTGATAGCTACATCAAGAACACCGGGGAGCTGTTTTTT. Translated: CATSDSYIKNTGELFF.